This T cell receptor beta chain was identified in a study of blood T cell repertoires in COVID-19. The overall study: T cells, B-cell-depleted T cells, or PBMCs supplied cDNA or gDNA.

Original methodology: From reference gene primer amplification, estimates of nucleated cell counts were derived. Sequenced by immunoSEQ multiplex PCR; TCRdb stores in-frame clones only, minus some. That table furnishes V, J and clone size, whereas the DNA furnished D and trimming. The sample consists of around 240,000 clones, more than 80% of them appearing once. CDR1 and CDR2 from the germline V gene are SGHRS and YFSETQ. Germline trimming cut 4 bases from V and 9 bases from J; bases unmatched to any gene: 7. CDR3 size: 13 residues. This clonotype was sampled from a man aged 50-60 years who had been exposed to COVID-19. The chain employs TRBV5-1 and TRBJ2-3, with 8 bases aligning to TRBD1. The source material was PBMCs or T cells enriched from blood (not recorded which). The CDR3 is CASSVTQGVTQYF. As DNA, the CDR3 is TGCGCCAGCAGCGTGACACAGGGGGTCACGCAGTATTTT. The full variable domain, completed using reference TRBV5-1 and TRBJ2-3, is KAGVTQTPRYLIKTRGQQVTLSCSPISGHRSVSWYQQTPGQGLQFLFEYFSETQRNKGNFPGRFSGRQFSNSRSEMNVSTLELGDSALYLCASSVTQGVTQYFGPGTRLTVL.